Below are 30 T cell receptor beta chains sequenced from a single sample in a study of CD8 T cells in Susac syndrome. Random-hexamer reverse transcription was applied to roughly 0.5 to 1 ug RNA. TCRdb reprocessed the immunoSEQ multiplex PCR reads via MiXCR and lists one record per CDR3 protein. The sample holds 150,000 or so distinct CDR3 sequences, approximately 95% seen once. Sequencing input: CD4+ T cells from PBMCs. The receptors were gathered from a human donor with Susac syndrome.

The chain combines TRBV2 with TRBJ1-2; D is ambiguous. This CDR3 contains 13 residues. The germline V gene has CDR1 SNHLY and CDR2 FYNNEI. V shed 1 base and J shed 5 bases, with 8 bases lying between them. The CDR3 nucleotides are TGTGCCAGCAGTGAAGAGATCAAGTATGGCTACACCTTC. The encoded protein is CASSEEIKYGYTF.

The V gene is TRBV25-1, the J gene TRBJ2-2; D remains ambiguous. From germline, CDR1 is MGHDK and CDR2 SYGVNS. With 5 bases removed from V and 5 bases from J, the gap between germline ends came to 9 bases. The CDR3 sequence is 13 residues long. In DNA form, the CDR3 reads TGTGCCAGCAGTCCCACCGGGACCGGGGAGCTGTTTTTT. Translation: CASSPTGTGELFF.

The V call is TRBV20-1, the J call TRBJ1-5; no clear D. Per the germline V gene, CDR1 is DFQATT and CDR2 is SNEGSKA (reference sequence). The V gene lost 6 bases and the J gene lost 5 bases, with 11 bases spanning the gap. The CDR3 is made up of 12 amino acids. The CDR3 DNA sequence: TGCAGTGCCAGCCCTGGGGATCAGCCCCAGCATTTT. Protein product: CSASPGDQPQHF.

This rearrangement joins TRBV9 to TRBJ1-6; 7 bases are shared with TRBD1. There are 15 residues in the CDR3. With 3 bases clipped from V and 7 bases from J, the junction kept 7 bases outside the gene matches. CDR1 and CDR2 from the germline V gene are SGDLS and YYNGEE. In nucleotides, the CDR3 is TGTGCCAGCAGCGACAAGGGGGCGCGGAATTCACCCCTCCACTTT. Its protein product is CASSDKGARNSPLHF.

The rearrangement joins TRBV28 to TRBJ1-5; TRBD1 might be the D (6 bases). The germline CDR1 and CDR2 sequences are MDHEN and SYDVKM. This CDR3 comprises 15 residues. V was shortened by 4 bases and J by 4 bases, with 14 bases between the two germline ends. The CDR3 here is CASSSVQGGNQPQHF. For the CDR3, the DNA is TGTGCCAGCAGTTCGGTACAGGGCGGGAATCAGCCCCAGCATTTT.

This rearrangement joins TRBV20-1 to TRBJ2-6; tentative D call: TRBD1 (6 bases). V was clipped by 5 bases and J by 11 bases, with 10 bases between them. The CDR3 spans 11 residues. Per germline, CDR1 DFQATT and CDR2 SNEGSKA (reference sequence). CDR3 region: CSAEQGDVLTF. The CDR3 region has the DNA TGCAGTGCTGAACAGGGTGACGTCCTGACTTTC.

The chain couples TRBV20-1 to TRBJ1-1; TRBD1 might be the D (6 bases). Germline CDR1 is DFQATT and CDR2 is SNEGSKA (reference sequence). Trimming cost V 5 bases and J 4 bases, with 17 bases left between them. This CDR3 region has 14 residues. The DNA of the CDR3 is TGCAGTGCTGACCAGGGGTCGGGGGGCACTGAAGCTTTCTTT. It translates to CSADQGSGGTEAFF.

V gene TRBV4-3 combines with J gene TRBJ1-2; TRBD1 agrees at 7 bases. The CDR3 extends over 16 amino acids. The J segment lost 0 bases and the V segment lost 1 base, leaving 5 bases of the junction unmatched. The germline V gene encodes CDR1 LGHNA and CDR2 YSLEER. The CDR3 region is CASSQGTGGANYGYTF. The CDR3 bases are TGCGCCAGCAGCCAAGGGACAGGAGGGGCTAACTATGGCTACACCTTC.

V and J are TRBV6-5 and TRBJ2-1; 7 nucleotides agree with TRBD2. Germline values: CDR1 MNHEY, CDR2 SVGAGI. The CDR3 is 16 amino acids. Trimming at V came to 0 bases and at J to 7 bases, leaving 9 bases not matched to a gene. CDR3 protein: CASSYSLARRGNEQFF. In DNA, the CDR3 is TGTGCCAGCAGTTACTCACTAGCGAGGAGAGGAAATGAGCAGTTCTTC.

The CDR3 coding sequence is TGTGCCAGCAGCCGAAGGGGGTCCCAAGAGACCCAGTACTTC. This translates into CASSRRGSQETQYF. V is TRBV3-1 and J is TRBJ2-5; TRBD1 is a possible D gene (6 bases). Germline V CDR1 and CDR2: LGHDT, YNNKEL (reference sequence). The CDR3 runs 14 residues. Trimming cost V 4 bases and J 1 base, with 10 bases left between them.

The V gene is TRBV12-2, the J gene TRBJ2-5; TRBD1 reflects the table's D call only, with no check against the DNA. TRBV12-2 is a documented pseudogene. CDR3 length equals 14 residues. The chain's CDR3 is CASRLDRGNQTQYF. As DNA, the CDR3 is TGTGCAAGTCGCTTGGACAGGGGTAACCAGACCCAGTACTTC.

V gene TRBV30 combines with J gene TRBJ2-7; D is ambiguous. The V and J ends lost 2 bases and 4 bases respectively, with 9 bases between them. The CDR3 totals 12 residues. Germline CDR1 is GTSNPN and CDR2 is SVGIG (reference sequence). The CDR3 reads CAWSRVKYEQYF. The CDR3 nucleotides read TGTGCCTGGAGTCGGGTAAAATACGAGCAGTACTTC.

This clonotype appeared a single time. The rearrangement joins TRBV7-2 to TRBJ1-6; 9 bases map to TRBD1. The V gene's germline CDR1 is SGHTA and CDR2 FQGNSA. The V and J ends lost 4 bases and 10 bases, in that order; junction bases with no gene match: 2. The CDR3 totals 13 residues. CDR3 nucleotides: TGTGCCAGCAGCTACAGGGGGCAATCACCCCTCCACTTT. Translated: CASSYRGQSPLHF. The whole variable domain, filled in from reference TRBV7-2 and TRBJ1-6, reads GAGVSQSPSNKVTEKGKDVELRCDPISGHTALYWYRQSLGQGLEFLIYFQGNSAPDKSGLPSDRFSAERTGGSVSTLTIQRTQQEDSAVYLCASSYRGQSPLHFGNGTRLTVT.

The chain combines TRBV30 with TRBJ1-2, with 7 positions matching TRBD1. V trimming: 0 bases; J trimming: 4 bases; junction bases outside the gene matches: 5. The germline V gene encodes CDR1 GTSNPN and CDR2 SVGIG (reference sequence). This CDR3 region has 14 residues. This chain's CDR3 is CAWSVGGQPYGYTF. The CDR3 DNA is TGTGCCTGGAGTGTAGGGGGCCAACCCTATGGCTACACCTTC.

The chain employs TRBV6-1 and TRBJ2-1; 14 nucleotides line up with TRBD2. Germline CDR1 MNHNS, CDR2 SASEGT. The ends lost 5 bases at V and 9 bases at J; junction bases unmatched: 15. This CDR3 has 18 residues. This CDR3 reads CASSPGLAGVGSQGEQFF. The DNA for the CDR3 is TGTGCCAGCAGTCCGGGACTAGCGGGGGTAGGCTCACAAGGTGAGCAGTTCTTC.

The rearrangement joins TRBV4-2 to TRBJ2-1; D possibly corresponds to TRBD1 (6 bases). Deletions cut 0 bases from V and 5 bases from J, with 11 bases between. In germline, CDR1 is LGHNA, CDR2 YNFKEQ. CDR3 length: 15 residues. DNA for the CDR3: TGTGCCAGCAGCCAAGATGGCAGGGGCCACAATGAGCAGTTCTTC. Translation gives CASSQDGRGHNEQFF.

The chain couples TRBV29-1 to TRBJ2-1; possible D gene TRBD1, 5 bases. This CDR3 contains 12 residues. Per germline, CDR1 SQVTM and CDR2 ANQGSEA. V shed 4 bases and J shed 3 bases, with 7 bases lying between them. The CDR3 is CSVGQNYNEQFF. Here the CDR3 DNA reads TGCAGCGTTGGACAGAACTACAATGAGCAGTTCTTC.

This clonotype was seen a single time. This sequence joins TRBV29-1 and TRBJ1-5; no clear D. Trimming left V 0 bases short and J 0 bases short, with 6 bases between. Germline CDR1 reads SQVTM; CDR2 reads ANQGSEA. CDR3 length: 14 amino acids. The CDR3 loop reads CSVEDPYSNQPQHF. The CDR3, as DNA: TGCAGCGTTGAAGATCCCTATAGCAATCAGCCCCAGCATTTT.

The V gene is TRBV12-3 or TRBV12-4, the J gene TRBJ2-1; TRBD1 matches 8 bases. Trimming removed 5 bases from V and 0 bases from J; junction bases left unmatched: 3. This CDR3 comprises 15 residues. The CDR3 DNA reads TGTGCCAGCAGTGGGGGACAGGCCTCCTACAATGAGCAGTTCTTC. Its translation: CASSGGQASYNEQFF.

V gene TRBV21-1 combines with J gene TRBJ1-1; the D call in the table, TRBD1, was not verified against the DNA. TRBV21-1 is a pseudogene. The CDR3 length is 14 residues. CDR3 nucleotides: TGTGCCAGCAGCAAAGCTCCAGGGCGCACTGAAGCTTTCTTT. Its translation is CASSKAPGRTEAFF.

This chain joins TRBV19 and TRBJ1-1, with D unresolved. The CDR3 is 14 residues long. Germline V lookup: CDR1 LNHDA, CDR2 SQIVND (reference sequence). The V end was cut by 5 bases, the J end by 1 base, with 11 bases between. DNA for the CDR3: TGTGCCAGTAGTCGCGGGTTGGAGAACACTGAAGCTTTCTTT. Its protein product is CASSRGLENTEAFF.

With regard to this clonotype: A much larger clone sits a single nucleotide away, making a read error possible. The chain is built from TRBV11-2 and TRBJ2-1; D tentatively reads TRBD1 or TRBD2 (5 bases each). Trimming left V 2 bases short and J 10 bases short, with 12 bases between. This CDR3 contains 13 residues. Germline loops: CDR1 SGHAT, CDR2 FQNNGV. The CDR3 bases are TGTGCCAGCAGCTTATTTGGGGGTAACGAGCAGTTCTTC. As protein: CASSLFGGNEQFF. Complete variable domain (other parts from reference TRBV11-2 and TRBJ2-1): EAGVAQSPRYKIIEKRQSVAFWCNPISGHATLYWYQQILGQGPKLLIQFQNNGVVDDSQLPKDRFSAERLKGVDSTLKIQPAKLEDSAVYLCASSLFGGNEQFFGPGTRLTVL.

The rearrangement uses TRBV7-9 and TRBJ1-3; 7 bases line up with TRBD1. The CDR3 is 16 amino acids. The germline V gene encodes CDR1 SEHNR and CDR2 FQNEAQ (reference sequence). Trimming took 5 bases from V and 2 from J; bases not matched to a gene: 9. This chain's CDR3 is CASSLTGDPTGNTIYF. The CDR3 DNA follows: TGTGCCAGCAGCCTCACAGGGGATCCTACTGGAAACACCATATATTTT.

This CDR3 reads CASSQDMAVQYF. The CDR3 DNA reads as TGCGCCAGCAGCCAAGATATGGCCGTGCAGTACTTC. The chain is built from TRBV4-3 and TRBJ2-7; no definite D call. Germline V lookup: CDR1 LGHNA, CDR2 YSLEER. The CDR3 has 12 residues. The V end lost 0 bases, the J end lost 9 bases, and 9 bases lay between the germline ends.

V and J are TRBV7-9 and TRBJ1-2, with a possible D match to TRBD1 (5 bases). V was cut by 7 bases and J by 4 bases, with 10 bases left in between. Germline CDR1 reads SEHNR; CDR2 reads FQNEAQ (reference sequence). The CDR3 spans 12 residues. CDR3 nucleotide sequence: TGTGCCAGCACGGGGCTGACCTATGGCTACACCTTC. Amino acids: CASTGLTYGYTF.

The gene calls are TRBV29-1 and TRBJ1-2; TRBD1 is a possible D gene (6 bases). This CDR3 contains 12 residues. The V end lost 6 bases, the J end lost 3 bases, and 11 bases lay between the germline ends. Per germline, CDR1 SQVTM and CDR2 ANQGSEA. The CDR3 region is CSVHTGYYGYTF. The CDR3 region has the DNA TGCAGCGTCCACACAGGGTACTATGGCTACACCTTC.

V and J are TRBV29-1 and TRBJ2-1; 14 nucleotides match TRBD2. The CDR3 runs 16 residues. Looked up from germline, CDR1 is SQVTM and CDR2 is ANQGSEA. The J segment lost 6 bases and the V segment lost 7 bases, leaving 11 bases of the junction unmatched. CDR3 protein: CSEGTSGSGGSNEQFF. The CDR3 nucleotides read TGCAGCGAAGGGACTAGCGGGAGTGGGGGGTCCAATGAGCAGTTCTTC.

This clonotype was found once. The CDR3 DNA reads as TGTGCCTGGAGTATCCGGGGGACGAATCAGCCCCAGCATTTT. This codes for CAWSIRGTNQPQHF. This chain links TRBV30 with TRBJ1-5, with a tentative D call TRBD1 (5 bases). Trimming pared 2 bases from V and 4 bases from J, leaving 12 bases between. The CDR3 loop spans 14 amino acids. Germline V lookup: CDR1 GTSNPN, CDR2 SVGIG (reference sequence).

The CDR3 DNA sequence: TGTGCCAGCAGCCCTGGGGCAGGCGAGGGGCCCCAGCATTTT. This codes for CASSPGAGEGPQHF. The chain carries TRBV12-3 or TRBV12-4 and TRBJ1-5, with D tentatively TRBD1 (5 bases). The V gene lost 6 bases and the J gene lost 9 bases, with 18 bases spanning the gap. The CDR3 extends over 14 amino acids.

The J gene is TRBJ1-2, the V gene TRBV2, with 8 nucleotides matching TRBD1. The germline gives CDR1 SNHLY, CDR2 FYNNEI. V dropped 9 bases and J dropped 8; count of bases not matched to a gene: 11. The CDR3 runs to 13 residues. The CDR3 loop is CASGQGGIRGYTF. The CDR3 nucleotides read TGTGCCAGTGGACAGGGAGGCATCCGGGGCTACACCTTC.